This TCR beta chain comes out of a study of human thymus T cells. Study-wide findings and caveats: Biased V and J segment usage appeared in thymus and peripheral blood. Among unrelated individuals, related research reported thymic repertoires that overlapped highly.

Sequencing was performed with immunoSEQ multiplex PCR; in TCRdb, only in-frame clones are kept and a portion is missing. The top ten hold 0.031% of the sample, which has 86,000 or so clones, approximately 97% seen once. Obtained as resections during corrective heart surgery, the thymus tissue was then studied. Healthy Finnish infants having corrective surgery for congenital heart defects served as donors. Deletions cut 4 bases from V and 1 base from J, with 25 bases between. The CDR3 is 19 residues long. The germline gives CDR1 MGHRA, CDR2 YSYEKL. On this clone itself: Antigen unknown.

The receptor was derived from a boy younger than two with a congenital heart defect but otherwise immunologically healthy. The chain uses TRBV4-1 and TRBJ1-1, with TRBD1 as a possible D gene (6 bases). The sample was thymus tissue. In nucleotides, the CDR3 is TGCGCCAGCAGCCGCCTCTGGGGGGGGCGGGGTTCGGAGAACACTGAAGCTTTCTTT. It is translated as CASSRLWGGRGSENTEAFF.